This record covers a single TCR beta chain. This table comes from immunoSEQ multiplex PCR, and its TCRdb copy is limited to in-frame clones, with some not included. The sample has 110,000 or so clones; approximately 84% are singletons. The sample comes from a study of blood T cell repertoires in COVID-19. On the study more broadly: Spain, Italy and the United States supplied samples that represented acute and convalescent COVID-19.

Sequencing used peripheral blood. This clonotype originated in a man aged 50 to 59 with acute or convalescent COVID-19.

The CDR3 coding sequence is TGTGCCAGTAGTCCTGACAGAAAGAACACTGAAGCTTTCTTT. Its protein product is CASSPDRKNTEAFF. The chain couples TRBV19 to TRBJ1-1, with D possibly TRBD1 on 5 matching bases. This CDR3 has 14 residues. The germline gives CDR1 LNHDA, CDR2 SQIVND (reference sequence). V lost 5 bases, J lost 1 base, and 11 bases lay in between.